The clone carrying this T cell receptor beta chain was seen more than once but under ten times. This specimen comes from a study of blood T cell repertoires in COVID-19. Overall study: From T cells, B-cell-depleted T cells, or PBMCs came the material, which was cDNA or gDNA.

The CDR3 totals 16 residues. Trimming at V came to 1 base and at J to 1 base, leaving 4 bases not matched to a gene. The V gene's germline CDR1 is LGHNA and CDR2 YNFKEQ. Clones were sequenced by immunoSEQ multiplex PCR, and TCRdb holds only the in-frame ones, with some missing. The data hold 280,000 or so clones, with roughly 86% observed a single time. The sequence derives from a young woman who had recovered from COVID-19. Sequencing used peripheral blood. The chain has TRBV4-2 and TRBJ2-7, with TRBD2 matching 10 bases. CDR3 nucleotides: TGTGCCAGCAGCCAAGCAAGCGGGGGGGCGTCCTACGAGCAGTACTTC. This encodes CASSQASGGASYEQYF.